The 3 T cell receptor beta chains below come from one sample, sequenced in a study of blood T cell repertoires in COVID-19. Using immunoSEQ multiplex PCR, the repertoire was profiled, and TCRdb retains in-frame clones only, with some absent. The table lists about 180,000 clones, roughly 85% of them singletons. The specimen sequenced was PBMCs or T cells enriched from blood (not recorded which). The source of these receptors is a man in his forties or fifties who had recovered from COVID-19.

The chain links TRBV10-3 to TRBJ2-2; no clear D. CDR3 length equals 16 residues. V gave up 7 bases and J gave up 1 base, with 16 bases separating them. Germline V gene sequence: CDR1 ENHRY, CDR2 SYGVKD. The chain's CDR3 is CAIKVGDQLNTGELFF. CDR3 bases: TGTGCCATCAAGGTGGGCGACCAATTGAACACCGGGGAGCTGTTTTTT.

This chain links TRBV24-1 with TRBJ1-5, with unresolved D. The length of the CDR3 is 13 residues. Germline V gene sequence: CDR1 KGHDR, CDR2 SFDVKD. Trimming took 2 bases from V and 4 from J, leaving 5 bases between them. CDR3 nucleotides: TGTGCCACCAGTGATTCCCGGAATCAGCCCCAGCATTTT. Translating it yields CATSDSRNQPQHF.

The genes are TRBV11-2 and TRBJ2-1; 8 bases are a match to TRBD2. V was pared by 1 base and J by 7 bases, with 6 bases of the junction left unmatched. Germline CDR1 SGHAT, CDR2 FQNNGV. The CDR3 is 15 amino acids. CDR3 region: CASSLVTGGRNEQFF. CDR3 DNA: TGTGCCAGCAGCTTAGTGACGGGAGGGAGGAATGAGCAGTTCTTC.